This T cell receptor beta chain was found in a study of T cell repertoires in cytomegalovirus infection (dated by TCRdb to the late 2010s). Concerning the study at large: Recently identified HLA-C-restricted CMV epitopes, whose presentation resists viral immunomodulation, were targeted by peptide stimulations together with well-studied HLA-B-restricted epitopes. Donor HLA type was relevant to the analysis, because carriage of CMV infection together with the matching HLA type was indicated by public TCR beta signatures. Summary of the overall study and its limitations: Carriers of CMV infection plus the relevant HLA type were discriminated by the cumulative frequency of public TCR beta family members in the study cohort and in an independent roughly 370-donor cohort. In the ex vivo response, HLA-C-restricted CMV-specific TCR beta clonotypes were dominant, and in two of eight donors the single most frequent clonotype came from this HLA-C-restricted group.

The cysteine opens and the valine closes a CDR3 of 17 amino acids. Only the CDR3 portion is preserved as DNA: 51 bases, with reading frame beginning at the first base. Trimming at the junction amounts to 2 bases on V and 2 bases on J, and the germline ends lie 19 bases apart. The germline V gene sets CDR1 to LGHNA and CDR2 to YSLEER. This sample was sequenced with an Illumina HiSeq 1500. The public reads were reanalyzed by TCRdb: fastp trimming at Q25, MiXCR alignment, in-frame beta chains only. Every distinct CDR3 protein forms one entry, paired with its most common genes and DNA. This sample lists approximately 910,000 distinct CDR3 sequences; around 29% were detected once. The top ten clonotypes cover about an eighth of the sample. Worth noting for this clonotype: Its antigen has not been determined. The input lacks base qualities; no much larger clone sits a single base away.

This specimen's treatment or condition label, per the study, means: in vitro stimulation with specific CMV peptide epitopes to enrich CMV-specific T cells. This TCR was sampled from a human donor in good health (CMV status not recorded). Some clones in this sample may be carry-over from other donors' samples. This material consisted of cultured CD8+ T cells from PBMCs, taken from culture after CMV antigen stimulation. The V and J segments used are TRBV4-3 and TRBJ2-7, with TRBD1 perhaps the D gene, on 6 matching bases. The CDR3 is CASSQFDTGTEPYEQYV. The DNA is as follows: TGCGCCAGCAGCCAATTTGATACAGGGACCGAGCCCTACGAGCAGTACGTC.